The subject of this entry is one TCR beta chain. This sample was taken from a study of technical replicates of blood from a few donors. The table came from immunoSEQ multiplex PCR; TCRdb's copy has only in-frame clones and leaves some out. The sample has 80,000 to 95,000 clones, less than 96% seen once. The CDR3 runs 16 residues. CDR1 is MDHEN, CDR2 SYDVKM, per germline. The V segment lost 2 bases and the J segment 5 bases; nucleotides outside the gene matches: 9. The clonotype originates from a human donor in good health. Material for sequencing was T cells isolated from PBMCs. The rearrangement uses TRBV28 and TRBJ2-5, with 9 nucleotides matching TRBD2. As DNA, the CDR3 is TGTGCCAGCAGTTTACACCCAGCGGGAGGTGGGGAGACCCAGTACTTC. As protein: CASSLHPAGGGETQYF.